The entry that follows covers one T cell receptor (beta chain) sequence. Its antigen target is currently unknown. Qualities for individual bases were not recorded, and no much larger clone is one base off. TCR beta CDR3 regions were amplified from RNA transcripts. For the first round of RT-PCR on the TCR CDR3, the HTBI primer set was used together with the Qiagen OneStep RT-PCR kit. Libraries were constructed in a second round of multiplex PCR, after which size selection and purification were carried out. The libraries were sequenced on an Illumina HiSeq2000 using paired-end 100 bp reads. Per the authors' processing: SOAPnuke was used to process the raw data, with reads discarded if the reads contained adapters or uncalled bases, had a mean Phred below 15, or lacked an exact constant-primer or identifier match. High-quality paired reads were merged using COPE v1.2.5, and each unique nucleotide sequence was defined as a clonotype. MiTCR v1.1 was used to align clonotypes to the IMGT TRBV, TRBD and TRBJ reference segments. The analysis was restricted to V-J combinations with a frequency above 0.0001, which together covered 99% to 99.2% of the repertoires. The TCS score was defined as F50 (clonal expansion) divided by E x V (chaos), with BLOSUM62-based TCRdist calculated between CDR3 peptides within each V-J. Welch's t-statistics and random forest reduced 450 to 600 V-J features to 13, which were used in a naive Bayes classifier (R e1071). TCRdb ran its own pipeline on the public reads, namely fastp trimming at Q25 and MiXCR clone calling, and kept in-frame beta chains. Identical CDR3 proteins give one entry, which carries the most common genes and DNA. For this entry, the V and J calls and clone size follow TCRdb and not the study's own pipeline. For this sample there are about 180,000 distinct CDR3 sequences; around 15% appear just once. Under 35% of the sample is in the top ten clones.

Stable Graves' hyperthyroidism was defined as no progression to ophthalmopathy during 18 months of follow-up. The hyperthyroidism patients were between 18 and 65 years old and newly diagnosed, with a disease duration of less than 2 months. Patients with uncontrolled infections, other autoimmune diseases, pregnancy or lactation were excluded. Diagnoses were established on the basis of clinical symptoms, serum thyroxine and TRAb, thyroid ultrasound, and orbital computed tomography. Ficoll-Paque density gradient centrifugation was used to isolate PBMCs from 8.5 to 10 ml of fresh peripheral blood. Trizol reagent was used to extract total RNA, and RNA quality was then checked on an Agilent 2100 Bioanalyzer. CDR1 and CDR2 are drawn from the germline V gene: SGHRS, YFSETQ. Deletion took 1 base off V and 4 bases off J, with a span of 8 bases between the germline ends. The cysteine opens and the phenylalanine closes a CDR3 of 13 amino acids. Only the CDR3 DNA stays, 39 bases, in frame from base 1.

These data belong to a study of T cells in Graves' hyperthyroidism and ophthalmopathy (dated by TCRdb to the late 2010s). Describing the broader study: Peripheral blood was sampled at the time of initial diagnosis, prior to any treatment. For training and testing, the roughly 97 patients in the discovery cohort were randomly divided in a 7:3 ratio. Whether ophthalmopathy could be predicted prospectively was tested in an independent validation cohort made up of under 20 hyperthyroidism patients plus 17 patients who later progressed to ophthalmopathy. In addition, the study compared T-cell repertoires in thyroid tissue and in blood from roughly 6 Graves' hyperthyroidism patients. A discovery cohort of about a hundred patients, about 44 with Graves' ophthalmopathy and 57 with stable Graves' hyperthyroidism, was used to find distinguishing TCR V-J signatures. After sampling, hyperthyroidism patients received methimazole starting at 30 mg daily, and ophthalmopathy patients received high-dose intravenous methylprednisolone. TCR Vbeta CDR3 sequencing of fewer than 150 peripheral blood samples (approximately 44 ophthalmopathy, 75 to 80 hyperthyroidism and some 17 progressor patients) is reported in the paper.

General findings and caveats noted by the study authors: In validation, the model predicted progression to ophthalmopathy a median of approximately 6.6 months before onset, with about 67% sensitivity and around 76% specificity. In cross-validation, a model built on a 13 V-J signature told ophthalmopathy apart from stable hyperthyroidism with less than 90% sensitivity and around 83% specificity, and in testing the same model reached 80%/75%. Most expanded thyroid clonotypes (frequency above 0.001) were also found in blood, which suggests that blood repertoires may mirror thyroid immune responses. Sample size was not statistically predetermined, and blinding of investigators to group allocation was not performed.

The sample was blood. Recombination joined TRBV5-1 with TRBJ1-1; the D segment cannot be called with confidence. The origin of this receptor is a woman between 45 and 60 years old with Graves' hyperthyroidism. This receptor carries the CDR3 CASSLSDPTEAFF. The DNA is TGCGCCAGCAGCTTGAGTGACCCCACTGAAGCTTTCTTT.